In this sample, the clone carrying this TCR beta chain turned up once. The time point denotes: newly diagnosed, previously untreated cHL patient sample. Profiled with immunoSEQ multiplex PCR; TCRdb holds only in-frame clones, not every one. The table records about 21,000 clones, approximately 94% of them present only once. This sample is drawn from a study of PD-1 blockade in classical Hodgkin lymphoma. Trimming at V came to 0 bases and at J to 6 bases, leaving 1 base not matched to a gene. Per the germline V gene, CDR1 is SGHAT and CDR2 is FQNNGV. This CDR3 is built from 14 residues. Sequences were obtained from peripheral blood mononuclear cells (PBMCs). This clonotype was sampled from a human donor with classical Hodgkin lymphoma. The chain carries TRBV11-2 and TRBJ1-5; 8 bases match TRBD1. CDR3 sequence: CASSLDRGLQPQHF. The CDR3 DNA is TGTGCCAGCAGCTTAGACAGGGGGCTTCAGCCCCAGCATTTT.